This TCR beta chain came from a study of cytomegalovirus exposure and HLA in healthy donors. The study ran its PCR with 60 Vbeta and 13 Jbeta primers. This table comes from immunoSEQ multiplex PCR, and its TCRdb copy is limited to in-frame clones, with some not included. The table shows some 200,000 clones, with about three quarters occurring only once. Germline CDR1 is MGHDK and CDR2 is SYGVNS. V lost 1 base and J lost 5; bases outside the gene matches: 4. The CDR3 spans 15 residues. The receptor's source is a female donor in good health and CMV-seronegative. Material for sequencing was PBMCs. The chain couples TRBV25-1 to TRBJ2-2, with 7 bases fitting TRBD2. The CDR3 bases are TGTGCCAGCAGTGAATGGGGGGAGGGAACCGGGGAGCTGTTTTTT. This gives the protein CASSEWGEGTGELFF.